This TCR beta chain was recorded in a study of OX40 agonist ivuxolimab in advanced cancers. Overall study results and limits: More expanded clones were found, on average, in CD8+ than in CD4+ T cells. Near-lowest levels of clonal expansion characterized partial responders at 0.1-3.0 mg/kg.

Remarks on this clone: What it binds is not known.

Germline V gene sequence: CDR1 LNHDA, CDR2 SQIVND (reference sequence). The V and J ends lost 5 bases and 3 bases, in that order; junction bases with no gene match: 6. The CDR3 spans 14 residues. Generated by immunoSEQ multiplex PCR, the TCRdb table keeps only in-frame clones and is missing some. Found here are 40,000 or so clones, 88% of them singletons; the top ten hold approximately 13%. The chain has TRBV19 and TRBJ1-2, with TRBD1 matching over 7 bases. This clonotype was obtained from an adult with an advanced solid tumor such as melanoma, head and neck, liver or kidney cancer. Sequencing was performed on CD4+ or CD8+ T cells sorted from blood, taken in a trial of the OX40 agonist ivuxolimab. CDR3 sequence reads: CASSLKTGYYGYTF. As DNA, the CDR3 is TGTGCCAGTAGTCTTAAGACAGGGTACTATGGCTACACCTTC. The full variable domain, with the rest looked up from reference TRBV19 and TRBJ1-2, is DGGITQSPKYLFRKEGQNVTLSCEQNLNHDAMYWYRQDPGQGLRLIYYSQIVNDFQKGDIAEGYSVSREKKESFPLTVTSAQKNPTAFYLCASSLKTGYYGYTFGSGTRLTVV.